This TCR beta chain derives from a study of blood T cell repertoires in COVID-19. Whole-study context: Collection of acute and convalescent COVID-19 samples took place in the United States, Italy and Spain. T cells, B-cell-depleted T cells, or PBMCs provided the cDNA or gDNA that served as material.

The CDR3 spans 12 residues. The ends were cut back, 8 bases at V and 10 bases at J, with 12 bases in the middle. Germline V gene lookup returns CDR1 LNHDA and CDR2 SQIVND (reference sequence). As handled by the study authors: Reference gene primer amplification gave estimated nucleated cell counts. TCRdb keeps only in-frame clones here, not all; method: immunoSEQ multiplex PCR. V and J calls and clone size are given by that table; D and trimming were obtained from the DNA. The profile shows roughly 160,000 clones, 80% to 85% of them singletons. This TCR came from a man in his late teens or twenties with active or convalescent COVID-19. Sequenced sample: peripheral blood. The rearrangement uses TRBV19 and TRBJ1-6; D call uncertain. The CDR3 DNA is TGTGCCAGTGGCTCCCTGGTGTCACCCCTCCACTTT. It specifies CASGSLVSPLHF.